The rows below give T cell receptor beta chains drawn from one sample of a study of cytomegalovirus exposure and HLA in healthy donors. This table comes from immunoSEQ multiplex PCR, and its TCRdb copy is limited to in-frame clones, with some not included. Here the sample spans about 66,000 clones, 95% to 97% being singletons. Sample: PBMCs. Receptors were obtained from a woman between 18 and 30 years old in good health and CMV-seropositive. Both conserved end residues are part of each CDR3. The D gene is left open where the match is weak. Only some rows state a clone size, as once, few, many or a class for expanded clones.

j_call d_call clone_size v_call cdr3_aa cdr3_nt
TRBJ2-7 - - TRBV14 CASSQRVLSYEQYF TGTGCCAGCAGCCAGCGGGTCCTCTCCTACGAGCAGTACTTC
TRBJ2-7 - - TRBV28 CASSREGAGFGYEQYF TGTGCCAGCAGTCGGGAGGGGGCCGGTTTCGGCTACGAGCAGTACTTC
TRBJ2-6 - few TRBV6-4 CASSRDGGLGANVLTF TGTGCCAGCAGTCGAGACGGGGGGCTCGGGGCCAACGTCCTGACTTTC
TRBJ2-1 - - TRBV4-1 CASSRAASPIYNEQFF TGCGCCAGCAGCCGAGCAGCGTCCCCAATCTACAATGAGCAGTTCTTC
TRBJ1-3 TRBD1 - TRBV11-3 CASSSEGQGASDTIYF TGTGCCAGCAGCTCCGAAGGACAGGGGGCATCGGACACCATATATTTT
TRBJ1-2 - - TRBV7-2 CASSLLEYTPNYGYTF TGTGCCAGCAGCTTATTGGAGTATACCCCTAACTATGGCTACACCTTC
TRBJ2-2 TRBD2 - TRBV27 CASSSGLANGELFF TGTGCCAGCAGTTCGGGACTAGCGAACGGGGAGCTGTTTTTT
TRBJ1-5 - - TRBV5-4 CASSFGAVGQPQHF TGTGCCAGCAGCTTTGGGGCAGTGGGGCAGCCCCAGCATTTT
TRBJ2-1 - - TRBV5-4 CASSGARGDEQFF TGTGCCAGCAGCGGCGCACGAGGCGATGAGCAGTTCTTC
TRBJ2-7 TRBD1 - TRBV9 CASSVGMDRVLYEQYF TGTGCCAGCAGCGTAGGCATGGACAGGGTTCTCTACGAGCAGTACTTC
TRBJ2-7 - - TRBV25-1 CASSQSYEQYF TGTGCCAGCAGTCAATCCTACGAGCAGTACTTC
TRBJ1-2 - - TRBV19 CASKQGGAYGYTF TGTGCCAGTAAACAGGGTGGGGCCTATGGCTACACCTTC
TRBJ1-4 - once TRBV12-2 CASRSGDRRSNEKLFF TGTGCAAGTCGCTCGGGGGACAGGCGTTCGAATGAAAAACTGTTTTTT
TRBJ2-1 - - TRBV1 CTSSLPRLAGVDEQFF TGCACCAGCAGCCTACCTAGACTAGCGGGAGTAGATGAGCAGTTCTTC
TRBJ1-2 TRBD1 - TRBV7-9 CASSSTTGGLNYGYTF TGTGCCAGCAGCTCAACAACAGGGGGCCTTAACTATGGCTACACCTTC
TRBJ1-1 - - TRBV6-1 CASSESQGSTEAFF TGTGCCAGCAGTGAATCCCAGGGGTCGACTGAAGCTTTCTTT
TRBJ2-1 TRBD2 - TRBV9 CASSDGTNNEQFF TGTGCCAGCAGCGATGGGACTAACAATGAGCAGTTCTTC
TRBJ1-1 - - TRBV5-8 CASSLDGGSFYTEAFF TGTGCCAGCAGCTTGGATGGGGGGTCCTTCTACACTGAAGCTTTCTTT
TRBJ2-5 TRBD1 - TRBV2 CASSGTGQETQYF TGTGCCAGCAGCGGGACAGGACAAGAGACCCAGTACTTC
TRBJ2-3 - - TRBV5-6 CASSFSGADRLVDTQYF TGTGCCAGCAGCTTTTCCGGCGCGGATAGGTTGGTAGATACGCAGTATTTT
TRBJ2-1 - once TRBV6-4 CASSVQAGINEQFF TGTGCCAGCAGTGTCCAGGCGGGGATCAATGAGCAGTTCTTC
TRBJ1-5 - once TRBV4-1 CASSWGTGKNQPQHF TGCGCCAGCAGCTGGGGCACAGGAAAAAATCAGCCCCAGCATTTT
TRBJ2-1 TRBD2 once TRBV5-4 CASSWVTSGAYNEQFF TGTGCCAGCAGCTGGGTTACTAGCGGCGCCTACAATGAGCAGTTCTTC